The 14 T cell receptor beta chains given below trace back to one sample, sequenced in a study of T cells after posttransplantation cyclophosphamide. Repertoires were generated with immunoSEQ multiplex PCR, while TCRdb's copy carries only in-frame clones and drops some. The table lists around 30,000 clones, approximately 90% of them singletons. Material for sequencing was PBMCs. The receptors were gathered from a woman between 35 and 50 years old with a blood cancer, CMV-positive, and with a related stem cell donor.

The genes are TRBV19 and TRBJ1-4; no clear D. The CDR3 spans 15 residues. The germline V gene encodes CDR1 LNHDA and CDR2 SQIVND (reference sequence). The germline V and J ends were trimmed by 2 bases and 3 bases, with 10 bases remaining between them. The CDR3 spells CASSILGYSNEKLFF. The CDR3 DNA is TGTGCCAGTAGTATACTCGGGTACTCTAATGAAAAACTGTTTTTT.

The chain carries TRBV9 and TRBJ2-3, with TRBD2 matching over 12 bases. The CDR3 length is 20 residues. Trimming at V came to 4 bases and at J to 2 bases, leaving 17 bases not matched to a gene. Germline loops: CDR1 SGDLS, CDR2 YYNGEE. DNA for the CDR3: TGTGCCAGCAGCCCTAGAGGGTGGACTAGCGGGGATTCACTCACAGATACGCAGTATTTT. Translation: CASSPRGWTSGDSLTDTQYF.

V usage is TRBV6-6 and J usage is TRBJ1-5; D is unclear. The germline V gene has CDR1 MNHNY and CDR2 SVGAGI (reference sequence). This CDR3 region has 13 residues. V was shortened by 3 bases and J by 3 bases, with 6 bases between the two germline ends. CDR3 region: CASSYPSNQPQHF. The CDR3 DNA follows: TGTGCCAGCAGTTATCCGTCCAATCAGCCCCAGCATTTT.

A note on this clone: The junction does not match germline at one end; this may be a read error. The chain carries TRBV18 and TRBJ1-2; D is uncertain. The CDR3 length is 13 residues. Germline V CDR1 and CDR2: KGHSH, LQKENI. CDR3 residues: CASSQRTNDGYTF. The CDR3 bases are TGTGCCAGCTCCCAACGGACTAACGATGGCTACACCTTC.

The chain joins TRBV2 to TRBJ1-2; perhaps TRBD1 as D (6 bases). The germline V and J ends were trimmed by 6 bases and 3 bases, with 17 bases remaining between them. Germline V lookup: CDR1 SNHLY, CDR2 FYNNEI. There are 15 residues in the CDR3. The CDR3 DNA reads TGTGCCAGCAGGGCCCCTCGGGACAAACACTATGGCTACACCTTC. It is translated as CASRAPRDKHYGYTF.

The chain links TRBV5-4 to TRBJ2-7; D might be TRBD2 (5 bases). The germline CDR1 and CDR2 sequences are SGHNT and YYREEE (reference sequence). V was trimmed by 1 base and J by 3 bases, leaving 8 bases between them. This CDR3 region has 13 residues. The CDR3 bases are TGTGCCAGCAGCTTGCGGGGTTACTACGAGCAGTACTTC. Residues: CASSLRGYYEQYF.

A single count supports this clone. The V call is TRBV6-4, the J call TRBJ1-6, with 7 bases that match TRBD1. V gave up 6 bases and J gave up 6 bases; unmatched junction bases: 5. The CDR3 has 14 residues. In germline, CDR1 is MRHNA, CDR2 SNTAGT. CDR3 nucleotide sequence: TGTGCCAGCAGGGGGGACAGCCCTAATTCACCCCTCCACTTT. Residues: CASRGDSPNSPLHF.

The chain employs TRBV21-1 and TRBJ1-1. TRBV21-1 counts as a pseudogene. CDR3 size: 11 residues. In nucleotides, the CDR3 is TGTGCCACCAAGTTTAACGGTGAAGCTTTCTTT. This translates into CATKFNGEAFF.

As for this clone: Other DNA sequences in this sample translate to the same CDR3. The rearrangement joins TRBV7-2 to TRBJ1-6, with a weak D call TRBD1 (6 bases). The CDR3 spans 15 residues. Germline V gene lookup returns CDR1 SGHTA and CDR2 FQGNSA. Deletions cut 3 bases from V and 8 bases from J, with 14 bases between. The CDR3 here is CASSFSGGTDSPLHF. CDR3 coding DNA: TGTGCCAGCAGCTTCTCGGGGGGCACGGATTCACCCCTCCACTTT. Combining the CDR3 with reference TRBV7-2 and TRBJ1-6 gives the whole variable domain GAGVSQSPSNKVTEKGKDVELRCDPISGHTALYWYRQSLGQGLEFLIYFQGNSAPDKSGLPSDRFSAERTGGSVSTLTIQRTQQEDSAVYLCASSFSGGTDSPLHFGNGTRLTVT.

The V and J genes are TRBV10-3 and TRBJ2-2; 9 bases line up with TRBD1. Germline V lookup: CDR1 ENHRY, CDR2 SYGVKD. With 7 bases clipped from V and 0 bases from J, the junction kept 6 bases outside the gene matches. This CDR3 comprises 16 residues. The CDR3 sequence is CAITPTGGPNTGELFF. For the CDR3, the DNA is TGTGCCATCACTCCAACAGGGGGCCCGAACACCGGGGAGCTGTTTTTT.

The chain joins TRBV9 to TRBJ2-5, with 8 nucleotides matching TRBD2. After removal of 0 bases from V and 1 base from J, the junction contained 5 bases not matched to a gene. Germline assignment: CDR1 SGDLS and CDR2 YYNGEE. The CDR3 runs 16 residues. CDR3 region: CASSVGGRGAQETQYF. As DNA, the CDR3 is TGTGCCAGCAGCGTAGGGGGGCGGGGGGCCCAAGAGACCCAGTACTTC.

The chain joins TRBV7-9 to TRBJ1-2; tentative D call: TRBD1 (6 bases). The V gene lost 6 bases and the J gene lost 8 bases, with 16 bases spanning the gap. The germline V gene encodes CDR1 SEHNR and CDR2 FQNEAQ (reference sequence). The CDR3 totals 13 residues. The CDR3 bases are TGTGCCAGCAGTGGACAGTCCCTCGGGGGCTACACCTTC. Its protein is CASSGQSLGGYTF.

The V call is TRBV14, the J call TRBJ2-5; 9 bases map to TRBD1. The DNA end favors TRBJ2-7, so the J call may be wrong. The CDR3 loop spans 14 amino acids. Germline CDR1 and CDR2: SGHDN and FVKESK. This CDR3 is CASRRQGDSYEQYF. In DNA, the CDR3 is TGTGCCAGCAGGAGACAGGGGGACTCCTACGAGCAGTACTTC.

The CDR3 nucleotides are TGCGCCAGCAGCCAAGATCCAGGGATGAACACTGAAGCTTTCTTT. It codes for CASSQDPGMNTEAFF. This chain connects TRBV4-3 to TRBJ1-1, with D possibly matching TRBD1 (5 bases). CDR1 is LGHNA and CDR2 is YSLEER in the germline V gene. CDR3 length: 15 residues. With 0 bases removed from V and 0 bases from J, the gap between germline ends came to 8 bases.